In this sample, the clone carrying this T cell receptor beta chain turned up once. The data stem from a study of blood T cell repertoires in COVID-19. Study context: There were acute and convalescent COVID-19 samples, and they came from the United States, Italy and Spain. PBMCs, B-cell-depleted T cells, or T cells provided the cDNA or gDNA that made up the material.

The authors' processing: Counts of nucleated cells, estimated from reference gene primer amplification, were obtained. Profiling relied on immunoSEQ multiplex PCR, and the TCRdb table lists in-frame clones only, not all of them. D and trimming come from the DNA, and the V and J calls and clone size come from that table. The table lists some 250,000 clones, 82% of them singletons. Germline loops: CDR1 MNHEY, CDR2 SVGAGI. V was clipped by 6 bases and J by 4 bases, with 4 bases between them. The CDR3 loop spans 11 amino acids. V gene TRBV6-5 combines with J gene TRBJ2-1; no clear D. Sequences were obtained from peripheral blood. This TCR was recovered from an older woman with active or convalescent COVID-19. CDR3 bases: TGTGCCAGCAGGAGTTACAATGAGCAGTTCTTC. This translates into CASRSYNEQFF.